These T cell receptor beta chains were read from a single sample in a study of T-cell reconstitution after alpha-beta-depleted transplantation in children. TCRdb reanalysed the PCR reads using MiXCR and keeps one entry per CDR3 protein. This table holds some 530,000 distinct CDR3 sequences, roughly an eighth found once. This sample comprised PBMCs from the stem cell graft donor, obtained from the stem cell graft. The receptors derive from a human donor who donated a stem cell graft to a child with combined immunodeficiency. Each CDR3 is given with its conserved first and last residue. A D gene is named only where the DNA matches it firmly. The size entry is marked missing in some rows and otherwise reads once, few, many or a size class.

d_call j_call clone_size v_call cdr3_nt cdr3_aa
- TRBJ2-7 few TRBV5-6 TGTGCCAGCAGCTTGATCGGCAGGAAAGAACCCTCATACTACGAGCAGTACTTC CASSLIGRKEPSYYEQYF
TRBD2 TRBJ2-1 - TRBV20-1 TGCAGTGCTGGACTAGGGGTCAACAATGAGCAGTTCTTC CSAGLGVNNEQFF
- TRBJ1-1 few TRBV7-3 TGTGCCAGCAGTCGGAGCCCAGGGGACACTGAAGCTTTCTTT CASSRSPGDTEAFF
TRBD2 TRBJ2-3 few TRBV29-1 TGCAGCGTTGAAGGACAGCTAAGCGGGGCCACAGATACGCAGTATTTT CSVEGQLSGATDTQYF
- TRBJ2-2 few TRBV7-2 TGTGCCAGCAGCTTAGCGACAGGTTTTTTCACCGGGGAGCTGTTTTTT CASSLATGFFTGELFF
TRBD1 TRBJ2-1 many TRBV20-1 TGCAGTGCTAGAGCCCCGGGACAGGGGTACAATGAGCAGTTCTTC CSARAPGQGYNEQFF
TRBD2 TRBJ2-1 few TRBV4-1 TGCGCCAGCAGCCTCCTGCCGACTAGCGTCAATGAGCAGTTCTTC CASSLLPTSVNEQFF
- TRBJ2-3 few TRBV7-9 TGTGCCAGCAGCTTCCTGGAGGCAGATACGCAGTATTTT CASSFLEADTQYF
- TRBJ1-2 few TRBV15 TGTGCCACCAGCAGACGAACCTCAGGGGTGGGCTACACCTTC CATSRRTSGVGYTF
- TRBJ1-5 - TRBV7-3 TGTGCCAGCAGCCCGGACCAGGGATTTCAGCCCCAGCATTTT CASSPDQGFQPQHF
- TRBJ1-3 few TRBV18 TGTGCCAGCTCACCGGACGGGAGCTCTGGAAACACCATATATTTT CASSPDGSSGNTIYF
TRBD1 TRBJ1-4 many TRBV6-5 TGTGCCAGCAGTTACAGTGGCGTCGGGACAGGGGGTGAAAAACTGTTTTTT CASSYSGVGTGGEKLFF
- TRBJ2-2 many TRBV9 TGTGCCAGCAGCCAGAGCGGCGGGGAGCTGTTTTTT CASSQSGGELFF
- TRBJ2-2 many TRBV24-1 TGTGCCACGGACGGGCCCACCGGGGAGCTGTTTTTT CATDGPTGELFF
TRBD2 TRBJ2-3 - TRBV5-1 TGCGCCAGCAGCTTGGCCCGGACTAGCGGGACCACAGATACGCAGTATTTT CASSLARTSGTTDTQYF
- TRBJ2-7 few TRBV2 TGTGCCACACTTAGACAGAGGCGACTGTACTTC CATLRQRRLYF
- TRBJ2-3 - TRBV5-1 TGCGCCAGCAGCTTGGAACGAGTAGGGGCAGATACGCAGTATTTT CASSLERVGADTQYF
- TRBJ2-3 - TRBV6-2/TRBV6-3 TGTGCCAGCAGCTCCTCGGAAGGGGTTGGAGATACGCAGTATTTT CASSSSEGVGDTQYF
- TRBJ2-3 many TRBV5-1 TGCGCCAGCAGCTTGGCGGAGACAGGACCACGGGGTACGCAGTATTTT CASSLAETGPRGTQYF
TRBD2 TRBJ2-1 many TRBV20-1 TGCAGTCCCGCCGGGACTAGCGGGTGGGAGCAGTTCTTC CSPAGTSGWEQFF
- TRBJ2-1 - TRBV27 TGTGCCAGCAGATTCCCCTGGGAGAATGAGCAGTTCTTC CASRFPWENEQFF
TRBD1 TRBJ1-5 few TRBV6-1 TGTGCCAGCAGTCATCGGACAGGGAGATATAGCAATCAGCCCCAGCATTTT CASSHRTGRYSNQPQHF
- TRBJ2-7 few TRBV4-2 TGTGCCAGCAGCCAAGCCGGAGTTCCCCTTAGCTCCTACGAGCAGTACTTC CASSQAGVPLSSYEQYF
TRBD2 TRBJ2-7 - TRBV30 TGTGCCTGGAGTTTTTTGGGGGGGAAGTTTTCCGAGCAGTACTTC CAWSFLGGKFSEQYF
- TRBJ2-3 many TRBV12-3/TRBV12-4 TGTGCCAGCAGGGCGAATGTGGATACGCAGTATTTT CASRANVDTQYF
- TRBJ2-7 - TRBV20-1 TGCAGTGCTAGAGACCGGCGGCCGCGGGACACCTACGAGCAGTACTTC CSARDRRPRDTYEQYF
- TRBJ1-5 - TRBV15 TGTGCCACCAGCAGAGCGGCAGGGAGGGGTCAGCCCCAGCATTTT CATSRAAGRGQPQHF
- TRBJ2-1 many TRBV29-1 TGCAGCGTTGCAGGCAATGAGCAGTTCTTC CSVAGNEQFF
TRBD2 TRBJ2-2 few TRBV12-3/TRBV12-4 TGTGCCAGCACCCTCCTAGCGGGAGGGCCTAGGGACACCGGGGAGCTGTTTTTT CASTLLAGGPRDTGELFF
- TRBJ2-5 - TRBV12-3/TRBV12-4 TGTGCCAGCAGTTTAAGACTAATAGAAGCCCAGTACTTC CASSLRLIEAQYF
- TRBJ1-2 few TRBV7-9 TGTGCCAGCAGCTTTCTGGGCTCGGCTAACTATGGCTACACCTTC CASSFLGSANYGYTF
TRBD2 TRBJ2-1 once TRBV20-1 TGCAGTGCTAGAACCGGACTAGCGGCCTACAATGAGCAGTTCTTC CSARTGLAAYNEQFF